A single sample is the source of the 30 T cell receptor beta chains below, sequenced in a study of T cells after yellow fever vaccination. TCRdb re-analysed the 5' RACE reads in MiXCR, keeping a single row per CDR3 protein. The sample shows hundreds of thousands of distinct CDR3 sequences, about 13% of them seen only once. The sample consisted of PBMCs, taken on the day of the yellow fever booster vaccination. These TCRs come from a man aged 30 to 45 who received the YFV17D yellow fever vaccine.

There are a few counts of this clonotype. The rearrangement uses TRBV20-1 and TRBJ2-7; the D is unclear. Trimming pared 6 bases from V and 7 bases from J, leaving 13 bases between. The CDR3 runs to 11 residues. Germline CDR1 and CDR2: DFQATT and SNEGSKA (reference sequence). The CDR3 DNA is TGCAGTGCCGGTACTCTTTATGAGCAGTACTTC. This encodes CSAGTLYEQYF.

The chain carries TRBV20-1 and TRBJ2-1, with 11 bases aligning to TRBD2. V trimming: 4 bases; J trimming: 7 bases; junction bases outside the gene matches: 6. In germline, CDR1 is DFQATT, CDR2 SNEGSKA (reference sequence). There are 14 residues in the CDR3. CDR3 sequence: CSAKDSGRVNEQFF. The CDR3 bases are TGCAGTGCTAAAGATAGCGGGAGGGTGAATGAGCAGTTCTTC.

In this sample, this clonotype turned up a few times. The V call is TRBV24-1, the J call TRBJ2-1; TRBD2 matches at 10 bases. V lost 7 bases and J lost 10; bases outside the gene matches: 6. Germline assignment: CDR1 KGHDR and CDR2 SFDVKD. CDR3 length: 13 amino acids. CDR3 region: CATSLAGAWEQFF. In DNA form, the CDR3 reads TGTGCCACCAGCCTAGCGGGAGCTTGGGAGCAGTTCTTC.

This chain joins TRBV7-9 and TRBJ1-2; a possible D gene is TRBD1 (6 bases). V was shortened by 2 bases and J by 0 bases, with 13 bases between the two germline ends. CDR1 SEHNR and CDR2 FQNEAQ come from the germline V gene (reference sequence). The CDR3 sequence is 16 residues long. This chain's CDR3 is CASSLKTGLSNYGYTF. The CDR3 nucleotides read TGTGCCAGCAGCTTAAAGACAGGACTATCTAACTATGGCTACACCTTC.

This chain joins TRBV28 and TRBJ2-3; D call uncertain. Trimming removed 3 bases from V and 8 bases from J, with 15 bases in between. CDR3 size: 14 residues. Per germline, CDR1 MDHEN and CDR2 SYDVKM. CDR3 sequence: CASSLIALQSTQYF. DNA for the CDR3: TGTGCCAGCAGTTTGATAGCATTACAGAGTACGCAGTATTTT. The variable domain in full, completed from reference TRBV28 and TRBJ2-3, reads DVKVTQSSRYLVKRTGEKVFLECVQDMDHENMFWYRQDPGLGLRLIYFSYDVKMKEKGDIPEGYSVSREKKERFSLILESASTNQTSMYLCASSLIALQSTQYFGPGTRLTVL.

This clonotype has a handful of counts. The CDR3 DNA reads TGTGCCAGCAGCTTAACGGGACAGAACCGCTACGAGCAGTACTTC. Translated: CASSLTGQNRYEQYF. The chain employs TRBV7-2 and TRBJ2-7; 7 bases align to TRBD1. The CDR3 has 15 residues. Germline V lookup: CDR1 SGHTA, CDR2 FQGNSA. V shed 2 bases and J 3 bases; nucleotides not matched to a gene: 7.

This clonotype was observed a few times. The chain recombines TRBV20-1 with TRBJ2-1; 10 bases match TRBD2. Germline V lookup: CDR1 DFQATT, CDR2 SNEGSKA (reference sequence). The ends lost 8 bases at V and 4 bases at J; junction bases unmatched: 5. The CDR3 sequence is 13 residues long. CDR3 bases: TGCAGTAACATAGCGGGAGGATACAATGAGCAGTTCTTC. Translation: CSNIAGGYNEQFF.

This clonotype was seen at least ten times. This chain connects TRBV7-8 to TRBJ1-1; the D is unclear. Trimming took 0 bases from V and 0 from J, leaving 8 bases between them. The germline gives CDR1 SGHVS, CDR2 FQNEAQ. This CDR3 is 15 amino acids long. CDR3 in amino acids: CASSLALAVNTEAFF. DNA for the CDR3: TGTGCCAGCAGCTTAGCGTTGGCGGTGAACACTGAAGCTTTCTTT.

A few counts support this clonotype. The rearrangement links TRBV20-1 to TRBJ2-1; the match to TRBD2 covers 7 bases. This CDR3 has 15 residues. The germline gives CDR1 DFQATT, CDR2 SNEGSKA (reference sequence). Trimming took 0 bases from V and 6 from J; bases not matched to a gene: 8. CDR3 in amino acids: CSARDPGGGINEQFF. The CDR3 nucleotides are TGCAGTGCTAGAGATCCCGGCGGGGGAATCAATGAGCAGTTCTTC.

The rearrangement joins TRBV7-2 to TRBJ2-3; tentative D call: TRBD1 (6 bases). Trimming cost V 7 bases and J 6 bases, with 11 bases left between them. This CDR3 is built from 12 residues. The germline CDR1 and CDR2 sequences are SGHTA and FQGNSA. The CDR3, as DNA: TGTGCCAGCAAACAGGGATGGGATACGCAGTATTTT. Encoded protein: CASKQGWDTQYF.

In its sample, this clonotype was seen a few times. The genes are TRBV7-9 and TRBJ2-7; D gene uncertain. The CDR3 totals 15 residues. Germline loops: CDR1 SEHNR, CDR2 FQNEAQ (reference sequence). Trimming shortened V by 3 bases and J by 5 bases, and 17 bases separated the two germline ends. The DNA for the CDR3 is TGTGCCAGCAGCTTGCGCCGGCTAGGGTCCAACGAGCAGTACTTC. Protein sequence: CASSLRRLGSNEQYF.

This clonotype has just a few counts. CDR3 region: CASSGMTRAGGSTDTQYF. For the CDR3, the DNA is TGTGCCAGCAGCGGAATGACCCGGGCGGGAGGGAGCACAGATACGCAGTATTTT. This chain connects TRBV9 to TRBJ2-3, with TRBD2 matching 9 bases. The CDR3 has 18 residues. Trimming cost V 3 bases and J 0 bases; bases outside gene matches: 11. The germline gives CDR1 SGDLS, CDR2 YYNGEE.

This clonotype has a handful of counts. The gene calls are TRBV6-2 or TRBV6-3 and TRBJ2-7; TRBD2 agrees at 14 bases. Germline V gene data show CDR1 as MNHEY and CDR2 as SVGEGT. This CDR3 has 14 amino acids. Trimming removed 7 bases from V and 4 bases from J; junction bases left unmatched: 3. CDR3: CASIGTSGSYEQYF. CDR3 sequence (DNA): TGTGCCAGCATTGGGACTAGCGGGAGTTACGAGCAGTACTTC.

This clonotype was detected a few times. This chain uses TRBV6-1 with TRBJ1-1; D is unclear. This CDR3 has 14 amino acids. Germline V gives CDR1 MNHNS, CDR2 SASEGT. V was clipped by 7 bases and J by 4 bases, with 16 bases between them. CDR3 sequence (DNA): TGTGCCAGCAAAAGGAGAGGAGGGTTCACTGAAGCTTTCTTT. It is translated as CASKRRGGFTEAFF.

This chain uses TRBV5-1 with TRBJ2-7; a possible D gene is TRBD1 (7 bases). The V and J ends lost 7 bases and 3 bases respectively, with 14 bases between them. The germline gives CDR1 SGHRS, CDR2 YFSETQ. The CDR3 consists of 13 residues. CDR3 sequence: CASAPRGDYEQYF. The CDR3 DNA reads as TGCGCCAGCGCCCCCAGGGGGGACTACGAGCAGTACTTC. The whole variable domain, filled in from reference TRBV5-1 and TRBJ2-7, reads KAGVTQTPRYLIKTRGQQVTLSCSPISGHRSVSWYQQTPGQGLQFLFEYFSETQRNKGNFPGRFSGRQFSNSRSEMNVSTLELGDSALYLCASAPRGDYEQYFGPGTRLTVT.

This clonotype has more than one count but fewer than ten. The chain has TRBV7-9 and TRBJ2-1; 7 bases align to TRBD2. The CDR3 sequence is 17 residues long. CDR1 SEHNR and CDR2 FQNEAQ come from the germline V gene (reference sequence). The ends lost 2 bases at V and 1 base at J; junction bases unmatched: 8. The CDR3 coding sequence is TGTGCCAGCAGCTTAATCGGGCGACTAGCTTCCTACAATGAGCAGTTCTTC. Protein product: CASSLIGRLASYNEQFF.

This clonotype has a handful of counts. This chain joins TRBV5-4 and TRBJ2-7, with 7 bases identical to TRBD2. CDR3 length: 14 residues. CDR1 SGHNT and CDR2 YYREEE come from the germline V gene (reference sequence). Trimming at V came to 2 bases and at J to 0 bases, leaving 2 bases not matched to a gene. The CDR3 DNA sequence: TGTGCCAGCAGCTTAGAGCGGGACTCCTACGAGCAGTACTTC. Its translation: CASSLERDSYEQYF.

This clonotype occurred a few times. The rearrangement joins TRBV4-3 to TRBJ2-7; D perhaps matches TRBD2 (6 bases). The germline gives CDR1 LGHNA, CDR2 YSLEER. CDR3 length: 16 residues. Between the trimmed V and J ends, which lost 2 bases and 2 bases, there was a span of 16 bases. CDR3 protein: CASSQRLGGAPYEQYF. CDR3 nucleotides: TGCGCCAGCAGCCAACGACTTGGCGGGGCCCCCTACGAGCAGTACTTC.

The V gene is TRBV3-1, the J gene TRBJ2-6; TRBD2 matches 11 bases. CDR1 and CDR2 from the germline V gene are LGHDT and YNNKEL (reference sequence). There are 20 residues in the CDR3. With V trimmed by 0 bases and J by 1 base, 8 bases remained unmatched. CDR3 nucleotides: TGTGCCAGCAGCCAAGATCTGGTACTAGCGGGAGTATCTGGGGCCAACGTCCTGACTTTC. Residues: CASSQDLVLAGVSGANVLTF.

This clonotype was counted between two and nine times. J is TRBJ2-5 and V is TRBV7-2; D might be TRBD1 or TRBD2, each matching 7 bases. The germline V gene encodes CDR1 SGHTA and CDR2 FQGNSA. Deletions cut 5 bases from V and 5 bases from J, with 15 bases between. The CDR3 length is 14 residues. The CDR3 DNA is TGTGCCAGCAGCACCCCAGGGGGGGAGGAGACCCAGTACTTC. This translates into CASSTPGGEETQYF.

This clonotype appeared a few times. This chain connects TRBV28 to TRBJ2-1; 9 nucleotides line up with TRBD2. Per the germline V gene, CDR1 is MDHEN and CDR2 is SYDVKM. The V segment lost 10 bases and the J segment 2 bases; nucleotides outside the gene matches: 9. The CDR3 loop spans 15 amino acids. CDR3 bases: TGTGCCACTCGGGGTAGCGGGAGACCCTACAATGAGCAGTTCTTC. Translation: CATRGSGRPYNEQFF.

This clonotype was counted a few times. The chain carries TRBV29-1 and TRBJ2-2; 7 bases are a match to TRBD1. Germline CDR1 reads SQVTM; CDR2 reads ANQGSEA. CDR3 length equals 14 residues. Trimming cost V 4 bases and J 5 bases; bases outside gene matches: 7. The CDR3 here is CSVGTGLSTGELFF. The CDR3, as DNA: TGCAGCGTTGGGACAGGTCTTTCGACCGGGGAGCTGTTTTTT.

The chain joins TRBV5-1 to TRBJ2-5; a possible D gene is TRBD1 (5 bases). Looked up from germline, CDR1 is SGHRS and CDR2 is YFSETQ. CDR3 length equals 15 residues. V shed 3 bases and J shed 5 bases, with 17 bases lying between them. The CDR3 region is CASSSRPNPGETQYF. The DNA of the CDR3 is TGCGCCAGCAGCTCCCGACCAAACCCAGGGGAGACCCAGTACTTC.

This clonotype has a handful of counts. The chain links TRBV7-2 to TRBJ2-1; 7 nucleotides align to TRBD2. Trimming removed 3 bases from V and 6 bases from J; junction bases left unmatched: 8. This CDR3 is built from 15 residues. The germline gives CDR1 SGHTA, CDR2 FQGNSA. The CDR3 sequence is CASSFYSTGGNEQFF. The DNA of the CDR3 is TGTGCCAGCAGCTTCTATTCCACGGGGGGCAATGAGCAGTTCTTC.

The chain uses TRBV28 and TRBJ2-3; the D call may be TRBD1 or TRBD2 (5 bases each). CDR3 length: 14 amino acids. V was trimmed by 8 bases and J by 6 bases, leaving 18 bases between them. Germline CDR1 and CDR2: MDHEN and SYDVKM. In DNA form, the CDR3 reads TGTGCCAGCCTCGGAGGCAGGGTCGCGGATACGCAGTATTTT. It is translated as CASLGGRVADTQYF.

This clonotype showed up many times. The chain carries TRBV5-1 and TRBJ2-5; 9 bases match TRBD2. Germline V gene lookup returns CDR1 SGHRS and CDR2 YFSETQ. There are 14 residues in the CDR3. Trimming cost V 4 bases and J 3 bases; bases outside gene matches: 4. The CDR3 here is CASSRLAGEETQYF. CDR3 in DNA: TGCGCCAGCAGCCGTTTAGCGGGAGAAGAGACCCAGTACTTC.

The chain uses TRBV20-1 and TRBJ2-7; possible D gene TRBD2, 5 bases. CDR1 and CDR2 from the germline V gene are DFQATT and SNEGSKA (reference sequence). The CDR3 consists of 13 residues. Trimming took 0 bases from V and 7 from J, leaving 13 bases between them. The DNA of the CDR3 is TGCAGTGCTAGAGATTTGGACTTGGGAGAGCAGTACTTC. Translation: CSARDLDLGEQYF.

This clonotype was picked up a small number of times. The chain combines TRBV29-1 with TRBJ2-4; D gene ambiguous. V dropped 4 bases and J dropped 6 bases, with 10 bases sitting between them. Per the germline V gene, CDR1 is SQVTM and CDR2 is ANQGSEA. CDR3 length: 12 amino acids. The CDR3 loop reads CSVVQSSNIQYF. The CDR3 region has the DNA TGCAGCGTTGTCCAGAGTTCAAACATTCAGTACTTC.

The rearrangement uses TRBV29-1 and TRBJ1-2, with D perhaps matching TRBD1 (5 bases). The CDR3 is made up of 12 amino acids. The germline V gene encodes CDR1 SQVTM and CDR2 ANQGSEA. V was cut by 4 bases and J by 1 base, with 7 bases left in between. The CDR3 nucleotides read TGCAGCGTTGCAGACAGTAACTATGGCTACACCTTC. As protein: CSVADSNYGYTF.

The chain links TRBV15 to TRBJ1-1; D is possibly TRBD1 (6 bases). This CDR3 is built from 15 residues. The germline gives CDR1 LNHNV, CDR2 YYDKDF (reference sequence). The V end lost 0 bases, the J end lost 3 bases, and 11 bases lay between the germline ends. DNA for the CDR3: TGTGCCACCAGCAGAGATCTCGGGGGCGACACTGAAGCTTTCTTT. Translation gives CATSRDLGGDTEAFF.